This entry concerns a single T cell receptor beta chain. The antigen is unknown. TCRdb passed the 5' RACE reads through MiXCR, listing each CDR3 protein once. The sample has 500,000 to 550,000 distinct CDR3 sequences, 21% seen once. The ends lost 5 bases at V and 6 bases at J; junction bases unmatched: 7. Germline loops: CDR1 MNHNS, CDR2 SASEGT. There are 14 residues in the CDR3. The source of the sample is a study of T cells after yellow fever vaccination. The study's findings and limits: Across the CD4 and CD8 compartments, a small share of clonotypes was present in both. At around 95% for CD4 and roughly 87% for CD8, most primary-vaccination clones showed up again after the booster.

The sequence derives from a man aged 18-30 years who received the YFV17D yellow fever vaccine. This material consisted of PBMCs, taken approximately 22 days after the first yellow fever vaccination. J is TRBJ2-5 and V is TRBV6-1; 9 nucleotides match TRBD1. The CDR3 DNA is TGTGCCAGCAGTACCCCGGACAGGGGAAAGACCCAGTACTTC. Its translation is CASSTPDRGKTQYF.